The 32 T cell receptor beta chains listed next were all sequenced from one sample in a study of beta chain features in type 1 diabetes. Study-wide findings and caveats: Moderately but significantly shorter TCRB CDR3s were found in Type 1 diabetes patients in all four CD4+ subsets.

These receptors lack a known antigen. The authors reverse transcribed all of the isolated RNA, so sequencing captured expressed TCRB transcripts. Assay used: immunoSEQ multiplex PCR; TCRdb lists only in-frame clones, some missing. Of hundreds of thousands of clones in the sample, 9.5% to 13% were seen once. The sequenced sample consisted of naive CD4+ T cells from blood. These receptors were taken from a man aged 25-45 years with type 1 diabetes.

This clone was counted between two and nine times. The rearrangement links TRBV4-2 to TRBJ2-3; D not resolved. V was trimmed by 1 base and J by 5 bases, leaving 7 bases between them. Germline CDR1 reads LGHNA; CDR2 reads YNFKEQ. The CDR3 loop spans 13 amino acids. CDR3 in DNA: TGTGCCAGCAGCCAAGGGTACAGAGATACGCAGTATTTT. As protein: CASSQGYRDTQYF.

The rearrangement links TRBV10-3 to TRBJ2-3; 7 bases line up with TRBD2. V was pared by 3 bases and J by 4 bases, with 4 bases of the junction left unmatched. CDR3 length equals 14 residues. Looked up from germline, CDR1 is ENHRY and CDR2 is SYGVKD. The CDR3 region has the DNA TGTGCCATCAGTGAAGCGGGGCCCGCAGATACGCAGTATTTT. Translation: CAISEAGPADTQYF.

The chain links TRBV7-9 to TRBJ2-5; 8 positions match TRBD1. Trimming at V came to 8 bases and at J to 5 bases, leaving 13 bases not matched to a gene. The CDR3 loop spans 15 amino acids. Germline V gene sequence: CDR1 SEHNR, CDR2 FQNEAQ (reference sequence). The CDR3 sequence is CASGSFADRVETQYF. As DNA, the CDR3 is TGTGCCAGCGGTAGTTTCGCGGACAGGGTTGAGACCCAGTACTTC.

The chain has TRBV10-3 and TRBJ1-2; tentatively, D is TRBD1 (5 bases). The CDR3 is 13 residues long. V dropped 4 bases and J dropped 0 bases, with 6 bases sitting between them. Germline assignment: CDR1 ENHRY and CDR2 SYGVKD. The CDR3, as DNA: TGTGCCATCAGTGGACAGCCTAACTATGGCTACACCTTC. Translating it yields CAISGQPNYGYTF.

This clone was counted a few times. V gene TRBV30 combines with J gene TRBJ1-3; D perhaps matches TRBD1 (6 bases). Looked up from germline, CDR1 is GTSNPN and CDR2 is SVGIG (reference sequence). The CDR3 covers 14 residues. Trimming stripped 2 bases from V and 4 bases from J, with 12 bases between. CDR3 region: CAWSRSDRGNTIYF. As DNA, the CDR3 is TGTGCCTGGAGTAGAAGTGACAGGGGAAACACCATATATTTT.

This clone was observed a handful of times. CDR3 amino acids: CSVETPGQNGNTIYF. The CDR3 region has the DNA TGCAGCGTTGAAACCCCGGGACAGAATGGAAACACCATATATTTT. This chain connects TRBV29-1 to TRBJ1-3; 7 bases are shared with TRBD1. The CDR3 sequence is 15 residues long. CDR1 SQVTM and CDR2 ANQGSEA come from the germline V gene. The V segment lost 2 bases and the J segment 3 bases; nucleotides outside the gene matches: 7.

The chain employs TRBV6-5 and TRBJ1-4; tentatively, D is TRBD1 (6 bases). With 2 bases removed from V and 5 bases from J, the gap between germline ends came to 12 bases. The germline gives CDR1 MNHEY, CDR2 SVGAGI. This CDR3 contains 15 residues. Here the CDR3 reads CASSYGGQPNEKLFF. The CDR3 DNA reads as TGTGCCAGCAGTTACGGAGGACAGCCAAATGAAAAACTGTTTTTT.

This clone has only a few counts. The chain has TRBV5-6 and TRBJ2-5; TRBD1 agrees at 8 bases. This CDR3 spans 19 amino acids. With 4 bases clipped from V and 4 bases from J, the junction kept 21 bases outside the gene matches. The germline gives CDR1 SGHDT, CDR2 YYEEEE. The CDR3 DNA reads TGTGCCAGCAGCCCGCCTACTTTCGCTGCCGACAGGGGTAGAGAGACCCAGTACTTC. Its protein is CASSPPTFAADRGRETQYF.

The chain joins TRBV5-1 to TRBJ1-3, with 9 bases aligning to TRBD1. Germline CDR1 and CDR2: SGHRS and YFSETQ. V was pared by 0 bases and J by 2 bases, with 0 bases of the junction left unmatched. CDR3 length: 15 residues. The CDR3 coding sequence is TGCGCCAGCAGCTTGGACAGGGGGCCTGGAAACACCATATATTTT. This gives the protein CASSLDRGPGNTIYF.

The chain links TRBV4-2 to TRBJ2-7, with a weak D call TRBD1 (6 bases). The germline V gene encodes CDR1 LGHNA and CDR2 YNFKEQ. V dropped 4 bases and J dropped 3 bases, with 13 bases sitting between them. The CDR3 extends over 14 amino acids. The CDR3, as DNA: TGTGCCAGCAGCCCCCTGGACAGCTACTACGAGCAGTACTTC. It specifies CASSPLDSYYEQYF.

This chain links TRBV21-1 with TRBJ1-2. TRBV21-1 is a documented pseudogene. This CDR3 region has 14 residues. The CDR3 spells CASSPWREGYGYTF. CDR3 coding DNA: TGTGCCAGCAGCCCCTGGAGGGAGGGCTATGGCTACACCTTC.

This clone was found a few times. The rearrangement joins TRBV27 to TRBJ1-6; possible D gene TRBD1, 5 bases. The CDR3 length is 17 residues. Germline loops: CDR1 MNHEY, CDR2 SMNVEV (reference sequence). The V and J ends lost 1 base and 7 bases respectively, with 17 bases between them. CDR3 protein: CASSLWVGGALNSPLHF. In nucleotides, the CDR3 is TGTGCCAGCAGTTTATGGGTCGGCGGGGCATTAAATTCACCCCTCCACTTT.

A few counts support this clone. In DNA, the CDR3 is TGTGCCAGCAGACTGGGACAGAGTAATGAAAAACTGTTTTTT. Its translation is CASRLGQSNEKLFF. The chain recombines TRBV6-6 with TRBJ1-4; 7 bases match TRBD1. The trim removed 6 bases at V and 4 bases at J, leaving 5 bases unmatched. Germline assignment: CDR1 MNHNY and CDR2 SVGAGI (reference sequence). There are 14 residues in the CDR3.

This clone has only a few counts. This chain joins TRBV29-1 and TRBJ1-1; 7 nucleotides align to TRBD1. V lost 6 bases to trimming and J lost 2 bases; unmatched junction nucleotides: 6. The CDR3 sequence is 13 residues long. The germline V gene has CDR1 SQVTM and CDR2 ANQGSEA. The CDR3 sequence is CSVGTALNTEAFF. In DNA form, the CDR3 reads TGCAGCGTCGGGACAGCCCTAAACACTGAAGCTTTCTTT.

This clone has a handful of counts. The genes are TRBV30 and TRBJ2-1; D is possibly TRBD1 (6 bases). CDR1 GTSNPN and CDR2 SVGIG come from the germline V gene (reference sequence). Trimming removed 1 base at V and 0 bases at J, with 13 bases between. This CDR3 comprises 16 residues. The CDR3 region is CAWSAGVPSSYNEQFF. The CDR3 DNA reads as TGTGCCTGGAGTGCAGGGGTTCCCAGCTCCTACAATGAGCAGTTCTTC.

This sequence joins TRBV9 and TRBJ2-1; TRBD1 matches at 9 bases. J gave up 7 bases and V 4 bases, and 12 bases lay outside the gene matches. Germline CDR1 and CDR2: SGDLS and YYNGEE. This CDR3 contains 16 residues. The CDR3 sequence: CASSIRGRGTGNEQFF. DNA of the CDR3: TGTGCCAGCAGCATCCGCGGAAGAGGGACAGGGAATGAGCAGTTCTTC.

DNA of the CDR3: TGTGCCAGCAGCAGCCCTGACAGGGGGAACACTGAAGCTTTCTTT. Translation gives CASSSPDRGNTEAFF. V gene TRBV7-2 combines with J gene TRBJ1-1, with TRBD1 identical over 8 bases. Trimming at V came to 5 bases and at J to 1 base, leaving 6 bases not matched to a gene. This CDR3 has 15 residues. The germline V gene has CDR1 SGHTA and CDR2 FQGNSA. The variable domain in full, completed from reference TRBV7-2 and TRBJ1-1, reads GAGVSQSPSNKVTEKGKDVELRCDPISGHTALYWYRQSLGQGLEFLIYFQGNSAPDKSGLPSDRFSAERTGGSVSTLTIQRTQQEDSAVYLCASSSPDRGNTEAFFGQGTRLTVV.

This clone was seen more than once but under ten times. V gene TRBV11-2 combines with J gene TRBJ2-3, with a weak D call TRBD2 (6 bases). The germline gives CDR1 SGHAT, CDR2 FQNNGV. V lost 1 base and J lost 6, with 11 bases in between. The CDR3 is made up of 14 amino acids. The CDR3 DNA reads as TGTGCCAGCAGCTTAGGGGTAGCGGCGGATACGCAGTATTTT. Translation gives CASSLGVAADTQYF.

This clone has only a few counts. This sequence joins TRBV5-4 and TRBJ2-1, with D uncertain. Per the germline V gene, CDR1 is SGHNT and CDR2 is YYREEE (reference sequence). V shed 4 bases and J shed 7 bases, with 15 bases lying between them. The length of the CDR3 is 14 residues. The chain's CDR3 is CASSVSTVANEQFF. The CDR3 nucleotides are TGTGCCAGCAGCGTATCGACTGTGGCGAATGAGCAGTTCTTC.

This clone was detected only a few times. The chain recombines TRBV19 with TRBJ2-1; tentative D call: TRBD2 (5 bases). Germline V lookup: CDR1 LNHDA, CDR2 SQIVND (reference sequence). The CDR3 length is 15 residues. V lost 5 bases to trimming and J lost 1 base, with 12 bases between them. The DNA for the CDR3 is TGTGCCAGTAGTGTTTCGGGGTGGTCCTACAATGAGCAGTTCTTC. Its translation is CASSVSGWSYNEQFF.

This clone has only a few counts. The chain carries TRBV14 and TRBJ2-7, with TRBD1 as a possible D gene (5 bases). The CDR3 runs to 14 residues. V lost 5 bases to trimming and J lost 0 bases, with 11 bases between them. Germline lookup yields CDR1 SGHDN and CDR2 FVKESK. The CDR3 spells CASSNGRASYEQYF. The CDR3 bases are TGTGCCAGCAGCAACGGCAGGGCCTCCTACGAGCAGTACTTC.

The CDR3 DNA reads as TGCGCCAGCAGTAAGGACTGGGAGGAGACCCAGTACTTC. Translating gives CASSKDWEETQYF. The genes are TRBV5-1 and TRBJ2-5; tentatively, D is TRBD2 (5 bases). CDR1 is SGHRS and CDR2 is YFSETQ in the germline V gene. The V end was cut by 5 bases, the J end by 5 bases, with 13 bases between. This CDR3 spans 13 amino acids. The variable domain in full, with the rest retrieved from reference TRBV5-1 and TRBJ2-5, is KAGVTQTPRYLIKTRGQQVTLSCSPISGHRSVSWYQQTPGQGLQFLFEYFSETQRNKGNFPGRFSGRQFSNSRSEMNVSTLELGDSALYLCASSKDWEETQYFGPGTRLLVL.

The chain carries TRBV7-9 and TRBJ1-2, with 10 bases identical to TRBD1. CDR1 is SEHNR and CDR2 is FQNEAQ in the germline V gene (reference sequence). V gave up 5 bases and J gave up 6 bases; unmatched junction bases: 12. The CDR3 is made up of 16 amino acids. CDR3 in DNA: TGTGCCAGCAGCGATAGAATCCCCGGGACAGGGGATGGCTACACCTTC. It yields the protein CASSDRIPGTGDGYTF. Using reference TRBV7-9 and TRBJ1-2 for the parts outside the CDR3, the full variable domain is DTGVSQNPRHKITKRGQNVTFRCDPISEHNRLYWYRQTLGQGPEFLTYFQNEAQLEKSRLLSDRFSAERPKGSFSTLEIQRTEQGDSAMYLCASSDRIPGTGDGYTFGSGTRLTVV.

This clone was detected only a few times. The rearrangement links TRBV11-2 to TRBJ1-1, with D unresolved. Germline CDR1 reads SGHAT; CDR2 reads FQNNGV. This CDR3 has 14 amino acids. V lost 1 base and J 4 bases, leaving 10 bases between the germline ends. CDR3 loop: CASSLVISGTEAFF. In DNA, the CDR3 is TGTGCCAGCAGCTTAGTAATTTCGGGCACTGAAGCTTTCTTT.

V and J are TRBV4-1 and TRBJ2-1; TRBD2 aligns across 7 bases. This CDR3 has 14 residues. With V trimmed by 7 bases and J by 7 bases, 10 bases remained unmatched. Germline V gives CDR1 MGHRA, CDR2 YSYEKL. CDR3 sequence (DNA): TGCGCCAGCAACCCCCTCGGGCGGGAGAATGAGCAGTTCTTC. Encoded protein: CASNPLGRENEQFF.

This clone was picked up a small number of times. Other DNA variants within this sample encode the same CDR3. The chain recombines TRBV9 with TRBJ1-3; possible D gene TRBD1, 6 bases. Trimming took 0 bases from V and 0 from J, leaving 10 bases between them. Germline CDR1 and CDR2: SGDLS and YYNGEE. The CDR3 totals 16 residues. CDR3 protein: CASSVGGGSSGNTIYF. The CDR3 DNA reads as TGTGCCAGCAGCGTAGGAGGGGGAAGCTCTGGAAACACCATATATTTT. The full variable domain, rest sourced from reference TRBV9 and TRBJ1-3, is DSGVTQTPKHLITATGQRVTLRCSPRSGDLSVYWYQQSLDQGLQFLIQYYNGEERAKGNILERFSAQQFPDLHSELNLSSLELGDSALYFCASSVGGGSSGNTIYFGEGSWLTVV.

This clone was found a few times. The V gene is TRBV11-1, the J gene TRBJ2-5; 9 bases fit TRBD2. Looked up from germline, CDR1 is SGHAT and CDR2 is FQDESV (reference sequence). The V and J ends lost 4 bases and 4 bases, in that order; junction bases with no gene match: 1. The CDR3 loop spans 13 amino acids. For the CDR3, the DNA is TGTGCCAGCAGCTATAGCGGGGGAGAGACCCAGTACTTC. This translates into CASSYSGGETQYF.

The chain recombines TRBV9 with TRBJ2-1, with TRBD2 matching over 10 bases. CDR1 and CDR2 from the germline V gene are SGDLS and YYNGEE. V dropped 3 bases and J dropped 5; count of bases not matched to a gene: 5. CDR3 length equals 15 residues. CDR3 loop: CASSAGLANNNEQFF. CDR3 DNA sequence: TGTGCCAGCAGCGCGGGACTAGCGAACAACAATGAGCAGTTCTTC.

The gene calls are TRBV7-3 and TRBJ2-3, with a possible D match to TRBD1 (6 bases). In germline, CDR1 is SGHTA, CDR2 FQGTGA. Trimming removed 5 bases from V and 2 bases from J, with 11 bases in between. CDR3 length equals 14 residues. In nucleotides, the CDR3 is TGTGCCAGCAGCCCCGGACAGTTCACAGATACGCAGTATTTT. Amino acid sequence: CASSPGQFTDTQYF.

The rearrangement uses TRBV2 and TRBJ2-1, with D perhaps TRBD1 (5 bases). V dropped 7 bases and J dropped 7 bases, with 17 bases sitting between them. CDR3 length equals 14 residues. Germline CDR1 reads SNHLY; CDR2 reads FYNNEI. Here the CDR3 reads CASTPTVPGNEQFF. CDR3 coding DNA: TGTGCCAGCACACCGACAGTTCCAGGTAATGAGCAGTTCTTC.

The rearrangement joins TRBV7-9 to TRBJ2-5; 11 bases are shared with TRBD2. Germline lookup yields CDR1 SEHNR and CDR2 FQNEAQ (reference sequence). V was pared by 5 bases and J by 5 bases, with 10 bases of the junction left unmatched. The CDR3 has 16 amino acids. The CDR3 DNA reads TGTGCCAGCAGCCTGGGGACTAGCGGAGGTTCCGAGACCCAGTACTTC. Amino acid sequence: CASSLGTSGGSETQYF.

The chain employs TRBV19 and TRBJ2-7; a weak D match, TRBD2 (5 bases). The CDR3 runs to 14 residues. The germline V and J ends were trimmed by 1 base and 3 bases, with 10 bases remaining between them. Germline lookup yields CDR1 LNHDA and CDR2 SQIVND (reference sequence). CDR3 sequence reads: CASSIVGRGYEQYF. Written as DNA, the CDR3 is TGTGCCAGTAGTATAGTAGGTCGGGGCTACGAGCAGTACTTC. The full variable domain, in which reference TRBV19 and TRBJ2-7 provide the parts outside the CDR3, is DGGITQSPKYLFRKEGQNVTLSCEQNLNHDAMYWYRQDPGQGLRLIYYSQIVNDFQKGDIAEGYSVSREKKESFPLTVTSAQKNPTAFYLCASSIVGRGYEQYFGPGTRLTVT.